This T cell receptor beta chain was captured by sequencing in a study of cytomegalovirus exposure and HLA in healthy donors. Study-wide results and limits: TCR beta V- and J-gene trimming was later associated with a missense DCLRE1C variant. A later analysis found that most CMV-associated TCR beta chains appeared HLA-restricted. Rarity held for most TCR sequences, but there were some public TCRs that occurred in many donors.

Trimming took 1 base from V and 6 from J; bases not matched to a gene: 7. Germline V gives CDR1 SGHAT, CDR2 FQNNGV. The CDR3 runs 16 residues. Likely unrecorded immune exposures existed in these nominally healthy donors. Points on this clone: The antigen is unknown.

The PCR was carried out with 60 Vbeta primers and 13 Jbeta primers. Data came from immunoSEQ multiplex PCR; TCRdb stores just in-frame clones and leaves some out. The table has about 150,000 clones, 75% to 80% seen once; the top ten hold under 0.8%. The sequenced sample was PBMCs. This TCR came from a male donor in good health and CMV-seronegative. V gene TRBV11-2 combines with J gene TRBJ2-2; 8 bases are a match to TRBD2. The CDR3 DNA is TGTGCCAGCAGCTTAGTACCGGGGGGGGCCCCCGGGGAGCTGTTTTTT. Its translation is CASSLVPGGAPGELFF.